The 22 T cell receptor beta chains presented below share a single source sample, sequenced in a study of CD8 T cells in ankylosing spondylitis. Using its own MiXCR run on the 5' RACE reads, TCRdb lists one record per CDR3 protein. This table has roughly 240,000 distinct CDR3 sequences, roughly 32% appearing once. Sequenced sample: blood, either unsorted or a sorted T cell fraction (not recorded which). These receptors were taken from a male donor with ankylosing spondylitis or in good health (not recorded which).

There are a few counts of this clonotype. The CDR3 nucleotides are TGTGCCAGCAGCGGCACCCCCTACGAGCAGTACTTC. It translates to CASSGTPYEQYF. The chain recombines TRBV7-8 with TRBJ2-7; D remains ambiguous. Germline lookup yields CDR1 SGHVS and CDR2 FQNEAQ. Trimming took off 5 bases at V and 2 bases at J, with 7 bases between the two ends. The CDR3 is made up of 12 amino acids.

The rearrangement uses TRBV6-1 and TRBJ1-6; D not certain. CDR1 and CDR2 from the germline V gene are MNHNS and SASEGT. The CDR3 runs to 14 residues. V was pared by 7 bases and J by 5 bases, with 12 bases between. CDR3 in amino acids: CASKGGRDNSPLHF. Here the CDR3 DNA reads TGTGCCAGCAAAGGCGGACGGGATAATTCACCCCTCCACTTT.

This clonotype was seen a handful of times. The gene calls are TRBV25-1 and TRBJ2-1; tentatively, D is TRBD1 (6 bases). CDR3 length: 15 amino acids. Germline CDR1 reads MGHDK; CDR2 reads SYGVNS. V was trimmed by 3 bases and J by 2 bases, leaving 11 bases between them. The CDR3 here is CASSDSQGTYNEQFF. The CDR3 DNA reads as TGTGCCAGCAGTGACTCACAGGGAACCTACAATGAGCAGTTCTTC.

This clonotype was seen a few times. The V and J genes are TRBV9 and TRBJ2-1; 10 bases map to TRBD1. The CDR3 loop spans 14 amino acids. Germline V lookup: CDR1 SGDLS, CDR2 YYNGEE. The junction had 4 bases not matched to a gene; V was cut back by 0 bases and J by 10 bases. This CDR3 reads CASSVGDRGMEQFF. In nucleotides, the CDR3 is TGTGCCAGCAGCGTAGGGGACAGGGGTATGGAGCAGTTCTTC.

The V call is TRBV24-1, the J call TRBJ2-3; TRBD2 matches at 11 bases. The CDR3 runs to 17 residues. Germline-derived CDR1 and CDR2 are KGHDR and SFDVKD. V gave up 3 bases and J gave up 0 bases; unmatched junction bases: 4. CDR3 DNA: TGTGCCACCAGTGATCCCGGGACTAGCGGTAGCACAGATACGCAGTATTTT. This translates into CATSDPGTSGSTDTQYF.

There are a few counts of this clonotype. This rearrangement joins TRBV20-1 to TRBJ1-6; D is unclear. The CDR3 runs 15 residues. Trimming pared 8 bases from V and 0 bases from J, leaving 14 bases between. Germline CDR1 and CDR2: DFQATT and SNEGSKA (reference sequence). The CDR3 loop is CSQSSSSSYNSPLHF. The CDR3 bases are TGCAGTCAAAGTTCCTCATCCTCCTATAATTCACCCCTCCACTTT.

The chain couples TRBV6-1 to TRBJ1-5, with D hard to call. V lost 7 bases to trimming and J lost 2 bases, with 6 bases between them. Germline CDR1 reads MNHNS; CDR2 reads SASEGT. This CDR3 is built from 12 residues. CDR3 sequence: CASTGGNQPQHF. In DNA, the CDR3 is TGTGCCAGCACCGGGGGCAATCAGCCCCAGCATTTT.

This chain links TRBV28 with TRBJ2-4; D not certain. V dropped 5 bases and J dropped 15 bases, with 14 bases sitting between them. This CDR3 has 11 residues. Germline V lookup: CDR1 MDHEN, CDR2 SYDVKM. CDR3 amino acids: CASSDGPVRYF. The CDR3 DNA reads TGTGCCAGCAGTGATGGTCCGGTCCGGTACTTC.

The chain links TRBV20-1 to TRBJ2-1, with TRBD2 matching over 14 bases. In germline, CDR1 is DFQATT, CDR2 SNEGSKA (reference sequence). This CDR3 comprises 16 residues. CDR3: CRPLTSGGALGNEQFF. The CDR3 bases are TGCAGGCCCCTGACTAGCGGGGGGGCACTGGGGAATGAGCAGTTCTTC.

This clonotype was observed a few times. This sequence joins TRBV6-1 and TRBJ2-3, with 15 nucleotides matching TRBD2. Trimming took 6 bases from V and 1 from J; bases not matched to a gene: 8. The V gene's germline CDR1 is MNHNS and CDR2 SASEGT. CDR3 length: 18 amino acids. The CDR3 DNA is TGTGCCAGCAGCCTAGGACTAGCGGGGGGGTACGGCACAGATACGCAGTATTTT. Translating it yields CASSLGLAGGYGTDTQYF.

The gene calls are TRBV5-1 and TRBJ2-7; TRBD1 or TRBD2 may be the D gene (5 bases each). V was cut by 4 bases and J by 0 bases, with 14 bases left in between. Germline CDR1 SGHRS, CDR2 YFSETQ. The CDR3 consists of 15 residues. DNA for the CDR3: TGCGCCAGCAGCGTGGGACCAGGAGGCTCCTACGAGCAGTACTTC. Residues: CASSVGPGGSYEQYF.

The gene calls are TRBV12-3 or TRBV12-4 and TRBJ2-4; D is possibly TRBD2 (5 bases). The V end lost 4 bases, the J end lost 6 bases, and 16 bases lay between the germline ends. The CDR3 runs to 15 residues. CDR3 in amino acids: CASSSGYGPRNIQYF. The CDR3, as DNA: TGTGCCAGCAGTTCGGGATATGGACCCAGAAACATTCAGTACTTC.

The chain combines TRBV5-1 with TRBJ2-1; D may be TRBD1 (6 bases). CDR1 and CDR2 (germline): SGHRS, YFSETQ. Trimming cost V 5 bases and J 1 base, with 13 bases left between them. This CDR3 is built from 15 residues. The CDR3 DNA reads as TGCGCCAGCAGACTTACAGGGTTATCCTACAATGAGCAGTTCTTC. Protein sequence: CASRLTGLSYNEQFF.

This chain links TRBV5-6 with TRBJ2-1, with 11 bases fitting TRBD2. There are 15 residues in the CDR3. Germline assignment: CDR1 SGHDT and CDR2 YYEEEE. V lost 1 base and J lost 10; bases outside the gene matches: 7. CDR3 sequence: CASSLLAGGFFEQFF. For the CDR3, the DNA is TGTGCCAGCAGCTTGTTAGCGGGGGGGTTTTTCGAGCAGTTCTTC.

This chain uses TRBV7-9 with TRBJ2-7; either TRBD1 or TRBD2 may supply D (5 bases each). There are 13 residues in the CDR3. V was shortened by 5 bases and J by 6 bases, with 14 bases between the two germline ends. From germline, CDR1 is SEHNR and CDR2 FQNEAQ (reference sequence). The CDR3 spells CASSPVGGGEQYF. The CDR3 coding sequence is TGTGCCAGCAGCCCCGTGGGTGGGGGCGAGCAGTACTTC. The complete variable domain, with remaining parts taken from reference TRBV7-9 and TRBJ2-7, reads DTGVSQNPRHKITKRGQNVTFRCDPISEHNRLYWYRQTLGQGPEFLTYFQNEAQLEKSRLLSDRFSAERPKGSFSTLEIQRTEQGDSAMYLCASSPVGGGEQYFGPGTRLTVT.

This clonotype was observed a handful of times. The chain joins TRBV7-3 to TRBJ2-7, with no clear D. Germline V gene sequence: CDR1 SGHTA, CDR2 FQGTGA. There are 13 residues in the CDR3. V was shortened by 3 bases and J by 5 bases, with 11 bases between the two germline ends. The CDR3 DNA is TGTGCCAGCAGCTTGGGTCCTGGCCACGAGCAGTACTTC. Translation: CASSLGPGHEQYF.

In this sample, this clonotype turned up a few times. This chain uses TRBV7-7 with TRBJ2-2; D is undetermined. From germline, CDR1 is SSHAT and CDR2 FNYEAQ (reference sequence). CDR3 length: 16 residues. V gave up 5 bases and J gave up 1 base, with 14 bases separating them. The CDR3 nucleotides are TGTGCCAGCAGCCCTTCGGGCAGGCGGAACACCGGGGAGCTGTTTTTT. It encodes CASSPSGRRNTGELFF. The entire variable domain, with the rest obtained from reference TRBV7-7 and TRBJ2-2, is as follows: GAGVSQSPRYKVTKRGQDVTLRCDPISSHATLYWYQQALGQGPEFLTYFNYEAQPDKSGLPSDRFSAERPEGSISTLTIQRTEQRDSAMYRCASSPSGRRNTGELFFGEGSRLTVL.

This clonotype was seen a few times. The chain uses TRBV6-5 and TRBJ1-5; D gene unclear. Deletions cut 0 bases from V and 4 bases from J, with 10 bases between. The CDR3 is 15 amino acids. Germline CDR1 MNHEY, CDR2 SVGAGI. The CDR3 region has the DNA TGTGCCAGCAGTTACTCGCGGTTCCGTAATCAGCCCCAGCATTTT. This translates into CASSYSRFRNQPQHF.

The rearrangement joins TRBV27 to TRBJ2-7; D is ambiguous. CDR1 MNHEY and CDR2 SMNVEV come from the germline V gene (reference sequence). With 6 bases removed from V and 7 bases from J, the gap between germline ends came to 10 bases. This CDR3 region has 11 residues. The CDR3 coding sequence is TGTGCCAGCAGCGGTGGGTTTGAGCAGTACTTC. Its translation is CASSGGFEQYF.

A word on this clonotype: The junction shows a germline mismatch at one end, possibly a read error. CDR3 bases: TGTGCCGGCAGTGACTCGATCGGGGGACCCTACGAGCAGTACTTC. Translated, it gives CAGSDSIGGPYEQYF. V is TRBV6-4 and J is TRBJ2-7, with TRBD2 as a possible D gene (6 bases). CDR3 length: 15 amino acids. CDR1 is MRHNA and CDR2 is SNTAGT in the germline V gene.

This clonotype came up a few times. The chain has TRBV4-1 and TRBJ2-3; D may be TRBD2 (5 bases). Germline loops: CDR1 MGHRA, CDR2 YSYEKL. The V gene lost 0 bases and the J gene lost 6 bases, with 10 bases spanning the gap. The CDR3 is made up of 14 amino acids. CDR3 bases: TGCGCCAGCAGCCAAGAGCCGGGGTCGGATACGCAGTATTTT. This sequence encodes CASSQEPGSDTQYF.

The chain uses TRBV28 and TRBJ1-5; a possible D gene is TRBD1 (5 bases). V lost 6 bases, J lost 3 bases, and 6 bases lay in between. In germline, CDR1 is MDHEN, CDR2 SYDVKM. This CDR3 contains 12 residues. The CDR3 sequence: CASRGTNQPQHF. The CDR3 DNA is TGTGCCAGCAGGGGGACCAATCAGCCCCAGCATTTT. Drawing the rest from reference TRBV28 and TRBJ1-5, the complete variable domain is DVKVTQSSRYLVKRTGEKVFLECVQDMDHENMFWYRQDPGLGLRLIYFSYDVKMKEKGDIPEGYSVSREKKERFSLILESASTNQTSMYLCASRGTNQPQHFGDGTRLSIL.